The 10 T cell receptor beta chains listed next were all sequenced from one sample in a study of T cells in Graves' hyperthyroidism and ophthalmopathy. Using RNA transcripts as the source, TCR beta CDR3 regions were amplified. Researchers ran a first-round RT-PCR on the TCR CDR3 using the HTBI primer set. TCRdb re-analysed the multiplex PCR reads in MiXCR, keeping a single row per CDR3 protein. The sample lists 490,000 or so distinct CDR3 sequences; 20% were seen once. The sequenced sample was blood. These receptors were obtained from a man aged 35 to 55 with Graves' ophthalmopathy.

In the case of this clonotype: A much larger clonotype is one base distant, so this may be a read error. The chain carries TRBV27 and TRBJ1-5, with 9 bases that match TRBD1. Looked up from germline, CDR1 is MNHEY and CDR2 is SMNVEV (reference sequence). The CDR3 extends over 15 amino acids. The CDR3 DNA reads as TGTGCCAGCGGTTTGACAGGGGGACTCAGTCAGCCCCAGCATTTT. Encoded protein: CASGLTGGLSQPQHF.

The V gene is TRBV27, the J gene TRBJ2-3; TRBD2 matches 7 bases. Germline V gene data show CDR1 as MNHEY and CDR2 as SMNVEV (reference sequence). CDR3 length: 18 amino acids. The J segment lost 1 base and the V segment lost 5 bases, leaving 15 bases of the junction unmatched. CDR3 coding DNA: TGTGCCAGCAGTCAACTAGTTAGGTGGAGCGGGGGCACAGATACGCAGTATTTT. Translation: CASSQLVRWSGGTDTQYF.

This clonotype was counted only a few times. The rearrangement joins TRBV7-2 to TRBJ1-5; D gene ambiguous. This CDR3 spans 13 amino acids. V lost 1 base to trimming and J lost 6 bases, with 7 bases between them. Germline values: CDR1 SGHTA, CDR2 FQGNSA. The CDR3 reads CASSLESVQPQHF. The DNA of the CDR3 is TGTGCCAGCAGCTTAGAATCCGTTCAGCCCCAGCATTTT.

This clonotype was seen repeatedly, ten times or more. J is TRBJ1-1 and V is TRBV30; no clear D. Germline V gene data show CDR1 as GTSNPN and CDR2 as SVGIG (reference sequence). This CDR3 contains 14 residues. V was pared by 0 bases and J by 4 bases, with 12 bases between. The chain's CDR3 is CAWSVDPRSTEAFF. The CDR3 nucleotides read TGTGCCTGGAGTGTTGACCCGCGTAGCACTGAAGCTTTCTTT.

J is TRBJ1-4 and V is TRBV4-1, with a possible D match to TRBD1 (5 bases). The V gene's germline CDR1 is MGHRA and CDR2 YSYEKL. Trimming removed 3 bases from V and 8 bases from J, with 13 bases in between. This CDR3 spans 14 amino acids. The CDR3 nucleotides read TGCGCCAGCAGCCATCTTGTCAAGGGGGAAAAACTGTTTTTT. Translated, it gives CASSHLVKGEKLFF.

In this sample, this clonotype turned up many times. The J gene is TRBJ1-5, the V gene TRBV30; D uncertain. Germline CDR1 is GTSNPN and CDR2 is SVGIG (reference sequence). Trimming left V 0 bases short and J 6 bases short, with 12 bases between. The CDR3 covers 14 residues. The CDR3 is CAWSVSTGVQPQHF. The CDR3 coding sequence is TGTGCCTGGAGTGTAAGTACTGGGGTTCAGCCCCAGCATTTT.

This clonotype was recorded a few times. The chain couples TRBV27 to TRBJ2-7; 9 nucleotides align to TRBD1. The length of the CDR3 is 15 residues. Looked up from germline, CDR1 is MNHEY and CDR2 is SMNVEV (reference sequence). V lost 6 bases, J lost 7 bases, and 13 bases stayed unmatched. The CDR3: CASSYRDRALLEQYF. The CDR3 DNA follows: TGTGCCAGCAGCTACCGGGACAGGGCTTTACTTGAGCAGTACTTC.

The chain is built from TRBV4-1 and TRBJ2-5; 8 positions match TRBD2. The germline V gene encodes CDR1 MGHRA and CDR2 YSYEKL. Trimming removed 4 bases from V and 3 bases from J; junction bases left unmatched: 7. The length of the CDR3 is 15 residues. For the CDR3, the DNA is TGCGCCAGCAGCCTATACCCAGCGGGGGAAGAGACCCAGTACTTC. Translation gives CASSLYPAGEETQYF.

The chain uses TRBV20-1 and TRBJ2-1, with 10 bases that match TRBD1. The CDR3 runs 15 residues. The germline V gene encodes CDR1 DFQATT and CDR2 SNEGSKA (reference sequence). The ends lost 0 bases at V and 9 bases at J; junction bases unmatched: 8. The CDR3 loop reads CSARDLVTGGGEQFF. CDR3 DNA sequence: TGCAGTGCTAGAGATCTTGTGACAGGGGGCGGTGAGCAGTTCTTC.

The chain links TRBV9 to TRBJ2-2; D is uncertain. The CDR3 length is 13 residues. CDR1 is SGDLS, CDR2 YYNGEE, per germline. V was shortened by 0 bases and J by 7 bases, with 7 bases between the two germline ends. CDR3: CASSVAGSGELFF. In nucleotides, the CDR3 is TGTGCCAGCAGCGTAGCTGGCAGCGGGGAGCTGTTTTTT. Full variable domain (missing parts from reference TRBV9 and TRBJ2-2): DSGVTQTPKHLITATGQRVTLRCSPRSGDLSVYWYQQSLDQGLQFLIQYYNGEERAKGNILERFSAQQFPDLHSELNLSSLELGDSALYFCASSVAGSGELFFGEGSRLTVL.